This passage covers 17 T cell receptor beta chains from one sample sequenced in a study of blood T cell repertoires in COVID-19. Assay: immunoSEQ multiplex PCR; the TCRdb copy retains only in-frame clones and omits some. The sample has 200,000 to 250,000 clones, around 82% seen once. Sequencing used peripheral blood. Receptor source: a woman aged 55-75 years with acute or convalescent COVID-19.

V and J are TRBV19 and TRBJ2-7, with D uncertain. The CDR3 covers 13 residues. Trimming left V 5 bases short and J 0 bases short, with 8 bases between. The germline V gene has CDR1 LNHDA and CDR2 SQIVND (reference sequence). Here the CDR3 reads CASSLKLSYEQYF. The CDR3, as DNA: TGTGCCAGTAGTTTAAAACTCTCCTACGAGCAGTACTTC.

This rearrangement joins TRBV10-3 to TRBJ2-5; possibly TRBD2 for D (6 bases). The CDR3 is made up of 13 amino acids. Germline V gene sequence: CDR1 ENHRY, CDR2 SYGVKD. V gave up 6 bases and J gave up 5 bases, with 13 bases separating them. The CDR3 coding sequence is TGTGCCATCAGGCGGGACGTCGAGGAGACCCAGTACTTC. It specifies CAIRRDVEETQYF.

The CDR3 region is CASSPLGGGELFF. CDR3 in DNA: TGTGCCAGCAGCCCCCTCGGGGGCGGGGAGCTGTTTTTT. This chain joins TRBV7-3 and TRBJ2-2, with a weak D call TRBD2 (6 bases). Germline CDR1 is SGHTA and CDR2 is FQGTGA. V was trimmed by 5 bases and J by 7 bases, leaving 11 bases between them. This CDR3 has 13 amino acids.

The chain couples TRBV5-1 to TRBJ2-7; 8 bases agree with TRBD1. The CDR3 extends over 14 amino acids. The V and J ends lost 4 bases and 2 bases, in that order; junction bases with no gene match: 5. Germline-derived CDR1 and CDR2 are SGHRS and YFSETQ. CDR3 amino acids: CASSQPGQAYEQYF. The CDR3 DNA follows: TGCGCCAGCAGCCAACCGGGACAGGCCTACGAGCAGTACTTC.

This chain joins TRBV10-3 and TRBJ2-7; the match to TRBD1 covers 11 bases. The V gene end was trimmed by 3 bases and the J gene end by 9 bases; junction bases not matched to a gene: 7. The CDR3 has 14 residues. Germline-derived CDR1 and CDR2 are ENHRY and SYGVKD. CDR3 coding DNA: TGTGCCATCAGTGATGGGGACAGGGGGGCCGGGCAGTACTTC. Translation: CAISDGDRGAGQYF.

This chain uses TRBV6-5 with TRBJ2-7; TRBD1 matches 7 bases. The CDR3 spans 13 residues. Germline assignment: CDR1 MNHEY and CDR2 SVGAGI. The ends lost 7 bases at V and 3 bases at J; junction bases unmatched: 6. The CDR3 coding sequence is TGTGCCAGCACCCCCGCAGGGGGCTACGAGCAGTACTTC. This codes for CASTPAGGYEQYF.

This chain uses TRBV5-6 with TRBJ1-1; D unclear. With 4 bases removed from V and 3 bases from J, the gap between germline ends came to 19 bases. This CDR3 is built from 16 residues. Germline V lookup: CDR1 SGHDT, CDR2 YYEEEE. CDR3 DNA sequence: TGTGCCAGCAGCGGGCCTGGGAGGCCATCGGACACTGAAGCTTTCTTT. This codes for CASSGPGRPSDTEAFF. Supplemented by reference TRBV5-6 and TRBJ1-1, the full variable domain reads DAGVTQSPTHLIKTRGQQVTLRCSPKSGHDTVSWYQQALGQGPQFIFQYYEEEERQRGNFPDRFSGHQFPNYSSELNVNALLLGDSALYLCASSGPGRPSDTEAFFGQGTRLTVV.

This clone showed up just once. The J gene is TRBJ2-7, the V gene TRBV20-1, with a tentative D call TRBD2 (5 bases). This CDR3 spans 11 amino acids. V lost 5 bases, J lost 3 bases, and 8 bases lay in between. CDR1 is DFQATT and CDR2 is SNEGSKA in the germline V gene (reference sequence). The CDR3 DNA is TGCAGTGCTTTAGGACTCTACGAGCAGTACTTC. Its protein is CSALGLYEQYF.

This clone showed up just once. The gene calls are TRBV30 and TRBJ1-2; 9 nucleotides agree with TRBD1. The CDR3 is 14 amino acids. CDR1 is GTSNPN, CDR2 SVGIG, per germline (reference sequence). The J segment lost 3 bases and the V segment lost 4 bases, leaving 6 bases of the junction unmatched. The CDR3 spells CAWTGTGPYYGYTF. CDR3 DNA sequence: TGTGCCTGGACTGGGACAGGGCCGTACTATGGCTACACCTTC.

The chain joins TRBV28 to TRBJ2-3; a weak D match, TRBD2 (7 bases). Trimming left V 3 bases short and J 3 bases short, with 13 bases between. Germline V gene data show CDR1 as MDHEN and CDR2 as SYDVKM. This CDR3 contains 15 residues. The CDR3 bases are TGTGCCAGCAGTTTGGACGGGGGGCCAACAGATACGCAGTATTTT. Protein product: CASSLDGGPTDTQYF.

The gene calls are TRBV6-5 and TRBJ2-7, with D uncertain. The CDR3 extends over 12 amino acids. V was pared by 5 bases and J by 5 bases, with 10 bases between. CDR1 MNHEY and CDR2 SVGAGI come from the germline V gene. Written as DNA, the CDR3 is TGTGCCAGCAGTCCCAGAGGCGACGAGCAGTACTTC. Its translation is CASSPRGDEQYF.

The rearrangement uses TRBV21-1 and TRBJ2-7; the table's TRBD1 call for D was not verified on the DNA. TRBV21-1 represents a pseudogene. This CDR3 contains 14 residues. CDR3 loop: CASSKLSRDYEQYF. The CDR3 bases are TGTGCCAGCAGCAAATTGAGCAGGGACTACGAGCAGTACTTC.

The rearrangement links TRBV10-3 to TRBJ1-2; 11 bases agree with TRBD1. V gave up 6 bases and J gave up 2 bases; unmatched junction bases: 2. This CDR3 region has 14 residues. Germline-derived CDR1 and CDR2 are ENHRY and SYGVKD. CDR3: CAIRGQGANYGYTF. The DNA of the CDR3 is TGTGCCATCAGAGGACAGGGGGCGAACTATGGCTACACCTTC.

The chain has TRBV7-2 and TRBJ2-3; no reliable D call. CDR3 size: 13 residues. Germline V gene data show CDR1 as SGHTA and CDR2 as FQGNSA. V was cut by 3 bases and J by 3 bases, with 7 bases left in between. The CDR3 sequence: CASSLSVTDTQYF. DNA for the CDR3: TGTGCCAGCAGCTTGTCCGTTACAGATACGCAGTATTTT.

The chain recombines TRBV21-1 with TRBJ2-7; the DNA was not compared with TRBD1, the D call given in the table. TRBV21-1 is described as a pseudogene. The length of the CDR3 is 17 residues. The chain's CDR3 is CASSKNQQGALAYEQYF. The CDR3 DNA follows: TGTGCCAGCAGCAAAAACCAACAGGGGGCCCTAGCCTACGAGCAGTACTTC.

The chain employs TRBV2 and TRBJ1-1, with D perhaps TRBD1 (5 bases). The CDR3 spans 13 residues. The V gene's germline CDR1 is SNHLY and CDR2 FYNNEI. Trimming took 7 bases from V and 4 from J, leaving 13 bases between them. The CDR3 nucleotides are TGTGCCAGCAAGTTCAGGGTAAGCACTGAAGCTTTCTTT. It translates to CASKFRVSTEAFF.

This clone was recorded once. V gene TRBV19 combines with J gene TRBJ2-3; TRBD2 is a possible D gene (5 bases). Trimming stripped 4 bases from V and 6 bases from J, with 11 bases between. Germline-derived CDR1 and CDR2 are LNHDA and SQIVND (reference sequence). There are 13 residues in the CDR3. The CDR3 loop is CASSNRPSDTQYF. The DNA for the CDR3 is TGTGCCAGTAGTAACCGACCTAGCGATACGCAGTATTTT.